The source of this T cell receptor (beta chain) is a study of shared clonotypes between healthy human individuals. The study's findings and limits: Relative to their counterparts shared across all four donors, non-shared clonotypes exhibited diminished generation probabilities. Richness estimates generally favored naive over memory subsets.

The V end lost 6 bases, the J end lost 7 bases, and 15 bases lay between the germline ends. Germline CDR1 reads MNHEY; CDR2 reads SVGAGI. The CDR3 totals 13 residues. Adult Caucasians living in Nashville, Tennessee made up all of the donors. Researchers partitioned CD4+ cells into CD45RA+ naive and CD45RA-negative memory subsets. Notes on this clone: Its antigen is undetermined.

Only in-frame clones appear in the TCRdb table, and some are missing; sequencing was by immunoSEQ multiplex PCR. The top ten hold approximately 1.5% of the sample, which has about 960,000 clones, 70% to 85% seen once. The V call is TRBV6-5, the J call TRBJ1-2; tentatively, D is TRBD1 (6 bases). The TCR originated in a man in his late teens or twenties in good health. Material for sequencing was memory CD4+ T cells sorted from blood. The subset: CD45RA-negative fraction. The CDR3 reads CASSLSGGLGYTF. In nucleotides, the CDR3 is TGTGCCAGCAGCTTAAGCGGGGGCCTTGGCTACACCTTC.